The clone carrying this TCR beta chain was seen just once. This sample also contains other DNA sequences that code for the same CDR3. This entry comes from a study of blood T cell repertoires in COVID-19. Across the whole study: Acute and convalescent COVID-19 samples came from the United States, Italy and Spain. PBMCs, B-cell-depleted T cells, or T cells were the source of the cDNA or gDNA that made up the material.

V was clipped by 5 bases and J by 0 bases, with 5 bases between them. This CDR3 is 13 amino acids long. Germline V gene data show CDR1 as MDHEN and CDR2 as SYDVKM. Authors' analysis steps: Estimation of nucleated cell counts was performed using reference gene primer amplification. Sequenced by immunoSEQ multiplex PCR; TCRdb stores in-frame clones only, minus some. Clonal size and the V and J genes are those of that table, whereas D and trimming came from the DNA. Here the sample spans about 49,000 clones, 82% being singletons. The rearrangement joins TRBV28 to TRBJ1-5, with D unclear. This receptor was obtained from a woman aged 60 to 75 with acute or convalescent COVID-19. Sample: peripheral blood. CDR3 sequence reads: CASSRDSNQPQHF. For the CDR3, the DNA is TGTGCCAGCAGTCGAGATAGCAATCAGCCCCAGCATTTT.